This section outlines one TCR beta chain sequence together with its context. The method was immunoSEQ multiplex PCR; TCRdb's version includes in-frame clones alone and lacks a portion of them. The table shows more than 70,000 clones, with 90% to 97% occurring only once. The CDR3 is 16 residues long. Germline trimming cut 5 bases from V and 3 bases from J; bases unmatched to any gene: 3. Per the germline V gene, CDR1 is SGHTA and CDR2 is FQGNSA. The entry originates in a study of technical replicates of blood from a few donors. The rearrangement uses TRBV7-2 and TRBJ2-6; 11 bases are a match to TRBD2. Sequenced material: T cells isolated from PBMCs. The TCR comes from a human donor in good health. In nucleotides, the CDR3 is TGTGCCAGCAGCCTTCTAGCGGGAGGTGGGGCCAACGTCCTGACTTTC. Residues: CASSLLAGGGANVLTF.